This is a list of T cell receptor beta chains from one sample in a study of T-cell memory formation after mild COVID-19. TCRdb independently ran MiXCR on the 5' RACE reads; one entry per CDR3 protein. The sample includes about 470,000 distinct CDR3 sequences, 25% of them seen just once. Material for sequencing was PBMCs or a T cell subset sorted from them (not recorded which). These receptors were obtained from an adult woman who had mild COVID-19 (a few samples of this study predate the infection). Cell type and time point are not known. CDR3s include the opening cysteine and the closing phenylalanine or tryptophan. Each record gives: J gene, V gene, clone size, D gene, CDR3 protein, CDR3 DNA. The D gene is left open where the match is weak. Clone size is given for some rows only: seen once, a few or many times, or a class if the clone is expanded.

J gene: TRBJ1-3; V gene: TRBV12-3/TRBV12-4; clone size: few; D gene: .; CDR3 protein: CASSPDGGNTIYF; CDR3 DNA: TGTGCCAGCAGCCCGGATGGGGGAAACACCATATATTTT
J gene: TRBJ1-2; V gene: TRBV3-1; clone size: few; D gene: .; CDR3 protein: CASSRGTTNYGYTF; CDR3 DNA: TGTGCCAGCAGCCGAGGGACAACTAACTATGGCTACACCTTC
J gene: TRBJ2-1; V gene: TRBV5-4; clone size: .; D gene: TRBD2; CDR3 protein: CASSGSASGGNYNEQFF; CDR3 DNA: TGTGCCAGCAGTGGTTCGGCGAGCGGGGGGAACTACAATGAGCAGTTCTTC
J gene: TRBJ1-6; V gene: TRBV7-3; clone size: few; D gene: .; CDR3 protein: CASSPNGGVDSPLHF; CDR3 DNA: TGTGCCAGCAGCCCGAATGGGGGGGTGGATTCACCCCTCCACTTT
J gene: TRBJ2-2; V gene: TRBV5-3; clone size: .; D gene: .; CDR3 protein: CARSHGATPCTGELFF; CDR3 DNA: TGTGCCAGAAGCCATGGGGCAACCCCTTGCACCGGGGAGCTGTTTTTT
J gene: TRBJ2-4; V gene: TRBV18; clone size: .; D gene: TRBD1; CDR3 protein: CASSTDRAGIQYF; CDR3 DNA: TGTGCCAGCTCAACCGACAGGGCGGGCATTCAGTACTTC
J gene: TRBJ1-5; V gene: TRBV12-5; clone size: .; D gene: .; CDR3 protein: CASAASSNQPQHF; CDR3 DNA: TGTGCTAGTGCGGCGAGTAGCAATCAGCCCCAGCATTTT
J gene: TRBJ2-2; V gene: TRBV5-1; clone size: .; D gene: .; CDR3 protein: CASSATEVGNTGELFF; CDR3 DNA: TGCGCCAGCAGCGCAACGGAGGTGGGGAACACCGGGGAGCTGTTTTTT
J gene: TRBJ1-6; V gene: TRBV9; clone size: .; D gene: .; CDR3 protein: CASSGDGDSPLHF; CDR3 DNA: TGTGCCAGCAGCGGAGACGGCGATTCACCCCTCCACTTT
J gene: TRBJ1-1; V gene: TRBV6-5; clone size: .; D gene: .; CDR3 protein: CASKGTGVTEAFF; CDR3 DNA: TGTGCCTCGAAGGGGACGGGCGTTACTGAAGCTTTCTTT
J gene: TRBJ1-5; V gene: TRBV10-3; clone size: few; D gene: TRBD1; CDR3 protein: CAISDIGQGAGQPQHF; CDR3 DNA: TGTGCCATCAGTGACATAGGACAGGGGGCAGGGCAGCCCCAGCATTTT
J gene: TRBJ2-7; V gene: TRBV5-5; clone size: .; D gene: TRBD1; CDR3 protein: CASRVTSGGDEQYF; CDR3 DNA: TGTGCCAGCAGGGTTACCTCAGGGGGCGATGAGCAGTACTTC
J gene: TRBJ1-4; V gene: TRBV7-8; clone size: medium-sized; D gene: TRBD1; CDR3 protein: CASSQGGQGNEKLFF; CDR3 DNA: TGTGCCAGCAGCCAAGGCGGACAGGGGAATGAAAAACTGTTTTTT
J gene: TRBJ2-1; V gene: TRBV6-1; clone size: few; D gene: .; CDR3 protein: CASTSPSVTTAAYNEQFF; CDR3 DNA: TGTGCCAGCACCTCGCCGTCGGTGACGACGGCCGCCTACAATGAGCAGTTCTTC
J gene: TRBJ2-3; V gene: TRBV4-2; clone size: many; D gene: TRBD2; CDR3 protein: CASSQVTSGSQDTQYF; CDR3 DNA: TGTGCCAGCAGCCAAGTAACTAGCGGGAGTCAAGATACGCAGTATTTT
J gene: TRBJ2-1; V gene: TRBV3-1; clone size: .; D gene: TRBD1; CDR3 protein: CASSPRQGWNEQFF; CDR3 DNA: TGTGCCAGCAGCCCCCGACAGGGTTGGAATGAGCAGTTCTTC
J gene: TRBJ2-1; V gene: TRBV11-3; clone size: few; D gene: .; CDR3 protein: CASRDGQGNNEQFF; CDR3 DNA: TGTGCCAGCAGGGATGGCCAGGGCAACAATGAGCAGTTCTTC
J gene: TRBJ2-7; V gene: TRBV4-1; clone size: .; D gene: .; CDR3 protein: CASSQDTLNPYEQYF; CDR3 DNA: TGCGCCAGCAGCCAAGATACACTTAACCCCTACGAGCAGTACTTC
J gene: TRBJ2-7; V gene: TRBV25-1; clone size: .; D gene: TRBD2; CDR3 protein: CASRWGGYEQYF; CDR3 DNA: TGTGCCAGCAGGTGGGGGGGCTACGAGCAGTACTTC
J gene: TRBJ2-5; V gene: TRBV7-2; clone size: .; D gene: TRBD2; CDR3 protein: CASSLRSGTKETQYF; CDR3 DNA: TGTGCCAGCAGCTTACGATCGGGGACTAAAGAGACCCAGTACTTC
J gene: TRBJ1-2; V gene: TRBV7-3; clone size: .; D gene: .; CDR3 protein: CASSTESYGYTF; CDR3 DNA: TGTGCCAGCAGCACAGAGAGCTATGGCTACACCTTC
J gene: TRBJ2-1; V gene: TRBV12-3/TRBV12-4; clone size: few; D gene: TRBD2; CDR3 protein: CASSPGTSVGYNEQFF; CDR3 DNA: TGTGCCAGCAGTCCGGGGACTAGCGTAGGGTACAATGAGCAGTTCTTC
J gene: TRBJ2-7; V gene: TRBV4-3; clone size: .; D gene: TRBD1; CDR3 protein: CASSQDRALTYEQYF; CDR3 DNA: TGCGCCAGCAGCCAGGACAGGGCCCTTACCTACGAGCAGTACTTC
J gene: TRBJ2-4; V gene: TRBV5-1; clone size: .; D gene: TRBD1; CDR3 protein: CASSFGTVALLAKNIQYF; CDR3 DNA: TGCGCCAGCAGCTTTGGGACAGTCGCCTTACTAGCCAAAAACATTCAGTACTTC
J gene: TRBJ2-5; V gene: TRBV5-1; clone size: few; D gene: .; CDR3 protein: CASSLGVGRQETQYF; CDR3 DNA: TGCGCCAGCAGCTTGGGCGTGGGGAGGCAAGAGACCCAGTACTTC
J gene: TRBJ1-5; V gene: TRBV29-1; clone size: .; D gene: .; CDR3 protein: CSVGTANNQHQHF; CDR3 DNA: TGCAGCGTTGGGACAGCTAACAATCAGCACCAGCATTTT
J gene: TRBJ1-1; V gene: TRBV24-1; clone size: .; D gene: .; CDR3 protein: CATSGTGHTEAFF; CDR3 DNA: TGTGCCACCAGCGGAACAGGGCACACTGAAGCTTTCTTT
J gene: TRBJ1-5; V gene: TRBV6-6; clone size: few; D gene: .; CDR3 protein: CATTTNYHQPQHF; CDR3 DNA: TGTGCCACCACGACCAACTACCATCAGCCCCAGCATTTT
J gene: TRBJ2-7; V gene: TRBV2; clone size: few; D gene: TRBD1; CDR3 protein: CAQQGGSSYEQYF; CDR3 DNA: TGTGCCCAACAGGGGGGAAGCTCCTACGAGCAGTACTTC
J gene: TRBJ2-2; V gene: TRBV12-3/TRBV12-4; clone size: .; D gene: TRBD1; CDR3 protein: CARHRGRLDTGELFF; CDR3 DNA: TGTGCCAGGCACAGGGGGCGGCTGGACACCGGGGAGCTGTTTTTT
J gene: TRBJ2-5; V gene: TRBV7-9; clone size: few; D gene: TRBD2; CDR3 protein: CASSLGGGGAETQYF; CDR3 DNA: TGTGCCAGCAGCTTAGGAGGCGGGGGGGCCGAGACCCAGTACTTC
J gene: TRBJ1-1; V gene: TRBV20-1; clone size: .; D gene: TRBD1; CDR3 protein: CSAWTGAARVSEAFF; CDR3 DNA: TGCAGTGCTTGGACAGGGGCAGCGAGAGTGTCTGAAGCTTTCTTT
J gene: TRBJ1-1; V gene: TRBV20-1; clone size: .; D gene: .; CDR3 protein: CSAPQNTEAFF; CDR3 DNA: TGCAGTGCCCCCCAGAACACTGAAGCTTTCTTT
J gene: TRBJ2-1; V gene: TRBV11-3; clone size: .; D gene: .; CDR3 protein: CASSLGLSGRYNEQFF; CDR3 DNA: TGTGCCAGCAGCTTAGGGTTGAGCGGGCGGTACAATGAGCAGTTCTTC
J gene: TRBJ1-5; V gene: TRBV25-1; clone size: .; D gene: .; CDR3 protein: CANSPCVNQPQHF; CDR3 DNA: TGTGCCAACAGTCCGTGCGTCAATCAGCCCCAGCATTTT
J gene: TRBJ1-4; V gene: TRBV12-3/TRBV12-4; clone size: .; D gene: .; CDR3 protein: CASSPLSGGLFF; CDR3 DNA: TGTGCCAGCAGTCCTTTATCGGGAGGATTATTTTTT
J gene: TRBJ1-2; V gene: TRBV5-1; clone size: few; D gene: TRBD1; CDR3 protein: CASSLEPDRVNYGYTF; CDR3 DNA: TGCGCCAGCAGCTTGGAGCCGGACAGGGTGAACTATGGCTACACCTTC
J gene: TRBJ2-5; V gene: TRBV6-5; clone size: .; D gene: TRBD2; CDR3 protein: CASSYLAGGEETQYF; CDR3 DNA: TGTGCCAGCAGTTACTTGGCGGGAGGAGAAGAGACCCAGTACTTC
J gene: TRBJ2-5; V gene: TRBV4-1; clone size: .; D gene: TRBD1; CDR3 protein: CASSEQGTYETQYF; CDR3 DNA: TGCGCCAGCAGCGAACAGGGGACCTATGAGACCCAGTACTTC
J gene: TRBJ2-5; V gene: TRBV4-2; clone size: .; D gene: .; CDR3 protein: CASSQGLGPSGETQYF; CDR3 DNA: TGTGCCAGCAGCCAAGGGCTGGGGCCCTCGGGAGAGACCCAGTACTTC
J gene: TRBJ2-4; V gene: TRBV7-2; clone size: .; D gene: .; CDR3 protein: CASSLEAGGNIQYF; CDR3 DNA: TGTGCCAGCAGCTTAGAGGCAGGGGGGAACATTCAGTACTTC
J gene: TRBJ2-7; V gene: TRBV5-4; clone size: few; D gene: TRBD2; CDR3 protein: CASSFSGALYEQYF; CDR3 DNA: TGTGCCAGCAGTTTTAGCGGGGCGCTGTACGAGCAGTACTTC
J gene: TRBJ2-7; V gene: TRBV6-5; clone size: many; D gene: TRBD1; CDR3 protein: CASSSTYLRDRGPKYEQYF; CDR3 DNA: TGTGCCAGCAGTTCAACCTACCTTCGGGACAGGGGGCCGAAATACGAGCAGTACTTC
J gene: TRBJ2-1; V gene: TRBV27; clone size: .; D gene: TRBD2; CDR3 protein: CASSHAPGLAGAYNEQFF; CDR3 DNA: TGTGCCAGCAGCCACGCCCCCGGACTAGCGGGAGCGTACAATGAGCAGTTCTTC
J gene: TRBJ2-7; V gene: TRBV9; clone size: .; D gene: .; CDR3 protein: CASSVAAETYGVRYEQYF; CDR3 DNA: TGTGCCAGCAGCGTAGCCGCCGAGACGTACGGGGTTAGGTACGAGCAGTACTTC
J gene: TRBJ2-3; V gene: TRBV29-1; clone size: .; D gene: .; CDR3 protein: CSVETGYTDTQYF; CDR3 DNA: TGCAGCGTTGAAACAGGCTACACAGATACGCAGTATTTT
J gene: TRBJ2-1; V gene: TRBV5-1; clone size: .; D gene: .; CDR3 protein: CASSLAQLHNEQFF; CDR3 DNA: TGCGCCAGCAGCTTGGCCCAGCTACACAATGAGCAGTTCTTC
J gene: TRBJ1-3; V gene: TRBV5-1; clone size: few; D gene: .; CDR3 protein: CASSLWGSGNTIYF; CDR3 DNA: TGCGCCAGCAGCTTGTGGGGATCTGGAAACACCATATATTTT
J gene: TRBJ1-1; V gene: TRBV24-1; clone size: few; D gene: TRBD1; CDR3 protein: CATTEQGTGEAFF; CDR3 DNA: TGTGCCACCACCGAGCAGGGGACAGGTGAAGCTTTCTTT
J gene: TRBJ2-7; V gene: TRBV7-9; clone size: many; D gene: TRBD1; CDR3 protein: CASSSTGSYEQYF; CDR3 DNA: TGTGCCAGCAGTTCGACAGGGTCCTACGAGCAGTACTTC
J gene: TRBJ1-1; V gene: TRBV20-1; clone size: .; D gene: .; CDR3 protein: CSARGAGSAEAFF; CDR3 DNA: TGCAGTGCTAGAGGAGCAGGGAGTGCTGAAGCTTTCTTT
J gene: TRBJ2-1; V gene: TRBV4-1; clone size: .; D gene: .; CDR3 protein: CASSQVLDEQFF; CDR3 DNA: TGCGCCAGCAGCCAAGTTCTCGATGAGCAGTTCTTC
J gene: TRBJ2-2; V gene: TRBV12-3/TRBV12-4; clone size: few; D gene: .; CDR3 protein: CASSPGVSGELFF; CDR3 DNA: TGTGCCAGCAGTCCAGGGGTTTCCGGGGAGCTGTTTTTT
J gene: TRBJ1-1; V gene: TRBV6-5; clone size: .; D gene: TRBD1; CDR3 protein: CASSDRDGPDTEAFF; CDR3 DNA: TGTGCCAGCTCCGACAGGGATGGTCCTGACACTGAAGCTTTCTTT
J gene: TRBJ2-3; V gene: TRBV29-1; clone size: .; D gene: .; CDR3 protein: CSVDSSALPTTDTQYF; CDR3 DNA: TGCAGCGTTGATTCCTCGGCATTACCTACCACAGATACGCAGTATTTT